What follows describes a single T cell receptor beta chain. Its target is not known. PCR primers comprised 60 Vbeta and 13 Jbeta primers. The repertoire was sequenced with immunoSEQ multiplex PCR; TCRdb's copy has only in-frame clones and lacks some. There are under 200,000 clones in the sample; around 84% occur only once, and approximately 1.9% lies in the top ten. This entry is derived from a study of cytomegalovirus exposure and HLA in healthy donors. Study information: A prior study identified 117 million unique TCR beta sequences from about 179 million T cells.

Study findings and constraints: There were approximately 150 TCR beta chains listed as cytomegalovirus-associated.

This TCR derives from a man aged 18 to 30 in good health and CMV-seronegative. The sequenced sample consisted of PBMCs.

CDR3 nucleotides: TGTGCCAGCAGTCCGGAAACAGGGGGCCAAGAGACCCAGTACTTC. This sequence encodes CASSPETGGQETQYF. V and J are TRBV6-1 and TRBJ2-5; 8 nucleotides align to TRBD1. The CDR3 covers 15 residues. Trimming at V came to 5 bases and at J to 1 base, leaving 6 bases not matched to a gene. CDR1 is MNHNS and CDR2 is SASEGT in the germline V gene.